This section outlines one TCR beta chain sequence together with its context. Authors' methods: The authors estimated nucleated cell counts from reference gene primer amplification. TCRdb's copy holds only in-frame clones and misses some; the assay was immunoSEQ multiplex PCR. The V and J calls and the clone size are those of that table, but D and trimming were determined from the DNA. This table holds 100,000 to 120,000 clones, less than 90% found once. Germline assignment: CDR1 PRHDT and CDR2 FYEKMQ (reference sequence). CDR3 length: 12 residues. Deletions cut 5 bases from V and 3 bases from J, with 7 bases between. The sample originates from a study of blood T cell repertoires in COVID-19. About the study: Samples of COVID-19 (acute and convalescent) were obtained from the United States, Italy and Spain. Sources were T cells, B-cell-depleted T cells, or PBMCs; the material itself was cDNA or gDNA.

V usage is TRBV13 and J usage is TRBJ1-2, with a tentative D call TRBD1 (5 bases). The clonotype originates from a man aged 50-59 years with acute or convalescent COVID-19. Specimen: peripheral blood. CDR3 loop: CASSRGDYGYTF. Written as DNA, the CDR3 is TGTGCCAGCAGCCGGGGGGACTATGGCTACACCTTC.